The T cell receptor (beta chain) described here comes from a study of T cell changes during pregnancy in multiple sclerosis (dated by TCRdb to between 2018 and 2020). With respect to the entire study: Changes in the T cell repertoire over the course of pregnancy were examined in this study in women with multiple sclerosis.

From its cysteine to its phenylalanine, the CDR3 spans 11 amino acids. Only the CDR3 region is kept as DNA, spanning 33 bases read in frame from base 1. A distance of 7 bases separates the germline ends of V and J, which lose 7 bases and 5 bases respectively. The germline V gene (reference sequence) gives CDR1 as LNHDA and CDR2 as SQIVND. Library generation was performed with the immunoSEQ multiplex PCR assay. TCRdb took over this immuneACCESS table, retaining in-frame rearrangements with V and J assigned. Such tables are incomplete; in checked studies, under half of the missing clones stem from an unresolved V gene, and the remainder is unexplained. Counted in this sample were some 60,000 clones; around 93% of them appeared once. Of the sample, 0.36% is held by the ten largest clones. About this clone itself: It lacks a known antigen. Base qualities were left out, and no much larger clone turns up one base away.

Sequenced here: CD4+ T cells from peripheral blood mononuclear cells, sampled before pregnancy. This clonotype was obtained from a female donor with multiple sclerosis, enrolled in a pregnancy study. The rearrangement joined TRBV19 to TRBJ2-3; too little of a D gene remains to name it. The DNA is as follows: TGTGCCAGTAAAGAGGAAGATACGCAGTATTTT. Translated, it reads CASKEEDTQYF.